The 27 T cell receptor beta chains listed next were all sequenced from one sample in a study of OX40 agonist ivuxolimab in advanced cancers. Only in-frame clones appear in the TCRdb table, and some are missing; sequencing was by immunoSEQ multiplex PCR. This table has 43,000 or so clones, roughly 90% appearing once. The input for sequencing was CD4+ or CD8+ T cells sorted from blood, taken in a trial of the OX40 agonist ivuxolimab. These receptors were obtained from an adult with an advanced solid tumor such as melanoma, head and neck, liver or kidney cancer.

This rearrangement joins TRBV11-3 to TRBJ2-1, with 8 bases lining up with TRBD2. Per the germline V gene, CDR1 is SGHNT and CDR2 is YENEEA. V shed 2 bases and J 4 bases; nucleotides not matched to a gene: 4. The CDR3 runs to 15 residues. CDR3: CASSLREGGYNEQFF. For the CDR3, the DNA is TGTGCCAGCAGCTTACGGGAGGGGGGATACAATGAGCAGTTCTTC.

The chain is built from TRBV11-1 and TRBJ1-1; D gene uncertain. CDR3 length: 13 amino acids. Germline V gene lookup returns CDR1 SGHAT and CDR2 FQDESV (reference sequence). Trimming removed 0 bases from V and 5 bases from J, with 7 bases in between. The CDR3, as DNA: TGTGCCAGCAGCTTAGCAGGGAATACTGAAGCTTTCTTT. Translating it yields CASSLAGNTEAFF.

The V call is TRBV7-3, the J call TRBJ1-6; the D is unclear. V gave up 3 bases and J gave up 6 bases, with 6 bases separating them. CDR3 length: 13 residues. CDR1 and CDR2 from the germline V gene are SGHTA and FQGTGA. Written as DNA, the CDR3 is TGTGCCAGCAGCTTTGGCGTTAATTCACCCCTCCACTTT. It encodes CASSFGVNSPLHF.

In this sample, this clone turned up a few times. The chain carries TRBV9 and TRBJ1-2; D uncertain. The CDR3 has 14 residues. Germline V CDR1 and CDR2: SGDLS, YYNGEE. Trimming shortened V by 0 bases and J by 13 bases, and 19 bases separated the two germline ends. CDR3 in DNA: TGTGCCAGCAGCGTAGAAGGTGACCGAGGTGGCCTCACCTTC. Translation: CASSVEGDRGGLTF. The variable domain in full, completed from reference TRBV9 and TRBJ1-2, reads DSGVTQTPKHLITATGQRVTLRCSPRSGDLSVYWYQQSLDQGLQFLIQYYNGEERAKGNILERFSAQQFPDLHSELNLSSLELGDSALYFCASSVEGDRGGLTFGSGTRLTVV.

This chain links TRBV19 with TRBJ2-5; perhaps D is TRBD1 or TRBD2 (6 bases each). Germline V CDR1 and CDR2: LNHDA, SQIVND (reference sequence). V was pared by 10 bases and J by 5 bases, with 23 bases between. There are 15 residues in the CDR3. The CDR3: CATRRGTLARETQYF. The DNA for the CDR3 is TGTGCCACCCGGAGGGGGACTCTTGCGCGGGAGACCCAGTACTTC.

This clone has a single count. V is TRBV6-6 and J is TRBJ2-1, with TRBD1 identical over 8 bases. The CDR3 extends over 12 amino acids. Trimming removed 6 bases from V and 8 bases from J; junction bases left unmatched: 3. Germline loops: CDR1 MNHNY, CDR2 SVGAGI (reference sequence). DNA for the CDR3: TGTGCCAGCAGAGACAGGGGCGATGAGCAGTTCTTC. It translates to CASRDRGDEQFF.

The chain combines TRBV19 with TRBJ2-5; tentatively, D is TRBD2 (7 bases). Germline CDR1 LNHDA, CDR2 SQIVND (reference sequence). The V end lost 5 bases, the J end lost 5 bases, and 12 bases lay between the germline ends. The CDR3 is 13 amino acids. The CDR3 sequence is CASSSGEGETQYF. The CDR3 DNA reads as TGTGCCAGTAGTTCAGGGGAGGGGGAGACCCAGTACTTC.

The V and J genes are TRBV9 and TRBJ2-1, with TRBD2 as a possible D gene (6 bases). Germline loops: CDR1 SGDLS, CDR2 YYNGEE. The V end lost 3 bases, the J end lost 7 bases, and 14 bases lay between the germline ends. CDR3 length: 14 residues. In DNA, the CDR3 is TGTGCCAGCAGCGGACGGGACTTCTTTAATGAGCAGTTCTTC. This codes for CASSGRDFFNEQFF.

V usage is TRBV5-1 and J usage is TRBJ2-5; D tentatively reads TRBD1 or TRBD2 (5 bases each). V was trimmed by 6 bases and J by 2 bases, leaving 14 bases between them. The CDR3 has 14 residues. Looked up from germline, CDR1 is SGHRS and CDR2 is YFSETQ. The CDR3 region has the DNA TGCGCCAGCAAGGGGTTGGGGGTACAAGAGACCCAGTACTTC. Its protein is CASKGLGVQETQYF.

The chain has TRBV18 and TRBJ1-2, with a tentative D call TRBD1 (6 bases). Deletions cut 0 bases from V and 6 bases from J, with 11 bases between. Germline V gene lookup returns CDR1 KGHSH and CDR2 LQKENI. The CDR3 sequence is 14 residues long. The CDR3 spells CASSPPSGVDGYTF. The CDR3, as DNA: TGTGCCAGCTCACCACCGTCAGGGGTGGATGGCTACACCTTC.

This clone was counted once. The J gene is TRBJ1-2, the V gene TRBV6-5, with 7 bases identical to TRBD1. Trimming at V came to 7 bases and at J to 5 bases, leaving 10 bases not matched to a gene. This CDR3 contains 14 residues. Per germline, CDR1 MNHEY and CDR2 SVGAGI. The CDR3 loop reads CASNHRGRGYGYTF. In DNA form, the CDR3 reads TGTGCCAGCAACCATCGGGGCAGGGGGTATGGCTACACCTTC.

The chain joins TRBV19 to TRBJ2-2, with D hard to call. V shed 3 bases and J shed 7 bases, with 12 bases lying between them. This CDR3 is 14 amino acids long. CDR1 and CDR2 from the germline V gene are LNHDA and SQIVND (reference sequence). The CDR3 loop reads CASSILPLGGELFF. The CDR3, as DNA: TGTGCCAGTAGTATCCTCCCTCTTGGCGGGGAGCTGTTTTTT.

V usage is TRBV19 and J usage is TRBJ2-1, with a tentative D call TRBD2 (7 bases). Germline assignment: CDR1 LNHDA and CDR2 SQIVND (reference sequence). Trimming removed 5 bases from V and 6 bases from J, with 20 bases in between. This CDR3 has 16 amino acids. CDR3 in DNA: TGTGCCAGTAGTTCCCCGGGGGCCGGGGGGCTCAATGAGCAGTTCTTC. Its translation: CASSSPGAGGLNEQFF.

The CDR3 here is CASSRNPEREQETQYF. DNA of the CDR3: TGCGCCAGCAGCCGGAACCCTGAGAGGGAGCAAGAGACCCAGTACTTC. The V call is TRBV4-1, the J call TRBJ2-5, with a weak D call TRBD2 (5 bases). V gave up 4 bases and J gave up 2 bases, with 17 bases separating them. This CDR3 spans 16 amino acids. Germline V gene lookup returns CDR1 MGHRA and CDR2 YSYEKL.

V and J are TRBV28 and TRBJ2-7, with 8 nucleotides matching TRBD2. Trimming removed 6 bases from V and 5 bases from J; junction bases left unmatched: 6. The CDR3 totals 13 residues. CDR1 and CDR2 from the germline V gene are MDHEN and SYDVKM. In DNA, the CDR3 is TGTGCCAGCAGCCCGGGGGGGTTTGACGAGCAGTACTTC. It encodes CASSPGGFDEQYF.

The rearrangement links TRBV4-2 to TRBJ1-6; D is uncertain. The CDR3 runs 14 residues. V was shortened by 4 bases and J by 7 bases, with 11 bases between the two germline ends. Germline loops: CDR1 LGHNA, CDR2 YNFKEQ. DNA for the CDR3: TGTGCCAGCAGCCCCCGGTTAGGGAATTCACCCCTCCACTTT. Protein product: CASSPRLGNSPLHF.

Remarks on this clone: The same CDR3 can be traced to other DNA sequences in this sample. The chain links TRBV6-5 to TRBJ2-2; 8 bases are a match to TRBD1. V gave up 7 bases and J gave up 11 bases; unmatched junction bases: 15. Germline V CDR1 and CDR2: MNHEY, SVGAGI. The CDR3 spans 15 residues. CDR3 DNA: TGTGCCAGCACCTACGGACAGGGCGAGGGCGGAGAGCTGTTTTTT. Translation gives CASTYGQGEGGELFF.

This CDR3 is CASSFGLANRNEQFF. The DNA of the CDR3 is TGTGCCAGCAGTTTCGGGCTAGCGAACCGCAATGAGCAGTTCTTC. V and J are TRBV27 and TRBJ2-1, with TRBD2 as a possible D gene (6 bases). V lost 3 bases and J 6 bases, leaving 15 bases between the germline ends. Germline CDR1 reads MNHEY; CDR2 reads SMNVEV (reference sequence). CDR3 length: 15 residues.

This sequence joins TRBV6-1 and TRBJ2-5, with TRBD1 identical over 8 bases. The J call is doubtful: the DNA matches TRBJ2-7 better. The CDR3 is 15 residues long. CDR1 is MNHNS, CDR2 SASEGT, per germline. The CDR3 region has the DNA TGTGCCAGCAGGTATGACAGGGGACCCTCCTACGAGCAGTACTTC. It yields the protein CASRYDRGPSYEQYF.

The rearrangement joins TRBV19 to TRBJ2-1, with 8 nucleotides matching TRBD1. V shed 6 bases and J 0 bases; nucleotides not matched to a gene: 4. The CDR3 contains 15 residues. CDR1 is LNHDA and CDR2 is SQIVND in the germline V gene (reference sequence). The CDR3: CASSIGQGSYNEQFF. The CDR3 DNA follows: TGTGCCAGTAGCATTGGACAGGGCTCCTACAATGAGCAGTTCTTC.

The rearrangement joins TRBV7-3 to TRBJ2-7, with D possibly being TRBD2 (6 bases). CDR3 length equals 13 residues. Germline lookup yields CDR1 SGHTA and CDR2 FQGTGA. Trimming pared 2 bases from V and 6 bases from J, leaving 11 bases between. The CDR3 protein is CASSLEGGREQYF. For the CDR3, the DNA is TGTGCCAGCAGCTTAGAGGGAGGACGCGAGCAGTACTTC.

The genes are TRBV19 and TRBJ2-5; 9 bases align to TRBD2. This CDR3 is 15 amino acids long. Germline V gene sequence: CDR1 LNHDA, CDR2 SQIVND (reference sequence). The ends lost 1 base at V and 9 bases at J; junction bases unmatched: 9. DNA for the CDR3: TGTGCCAGTAGTATAGTAGCGGGAGACTCCTCGGCCCAGTACTTC. Protein product: CASSIVAGDSSAQYF. Supplemented by reference TRBV19 and TRBJ2-5, the full variable domain reads DGGITQSPKYLFRKEGQNVTLSCEQNLNHDAMYWYRQDPGQGLRLIYYSQIVNDFQKGDIAEGYSVSREKKESFPLTVTSAQKNPTAFYLCASSIVAGDSSAQYFGPGTRLLVL.

The J gene is TRBJ1-1, the V gene TRBV19, with a weak D call TRBD1 (5 bases). V was shortened by 5 bases and J by 2 bases, with 9 bases between the two germline ends. Germline CDR1 reads LNHDA; CDR2 reads SQIVND (reference sequence). This CDR3 spans 13 amino acids. For the CDR3, the DNA is TGTGCCAGTAGTTTCGGACAAAACACTGAAGCTTTCTTT. This gives the protein CASSFGQNTEAFF. The full variable domain, rest sourced from reference TRBV19 and TRBJ1-1, is DGGITQSPKYLFRKEGQNVTLSCEQNLNHDAMYWYRQDPGQGLRLIYYSQIVNDFQKGDIAEGYSVSREKKESFPLTVTSAQKNPTAFYLCASSFGQNTEAFFGQGTRLTVV.

The V gene is TRBV6-6, the J gene TRBJ2-3, with D possibly TRBD2 on 5 matching bases. The CDR3 length is 15 residues. The germline V gene encodes CDR1 MNHNY and CDR2 SVGAGI (reference sequence). V was shortened by 6 bases and J by 5 bases, with 18 bases between the two germline ends. The CDR3 sequence is CASRPLGNPRDTQYF. In DNA, the CDR3 is TGTGCCAGCAGGCCTCTCGGGAACCCTAGAGATACGCAGTATTTT.

CDR3 protein: CASSAIHTLDRVSSGANVLTF. CDR3 in DNA: TGTGCCAGCAGCGCCATCCATACTTTGGACAGGGTCAGCTCTGGGGCCAACGTCCTGACTTTC. This chain links TRBV9 with TRBJ2-6, with 8 nucleotides matching TRBD1. Trimming removed 3 bases from V and 0 bases from J; junction bases left unmatched: 17. Germline V gives CDR1 SGDLS, CDR2 YYNGEE. The CDR3 sequence is 21 residues long. The whole variable domain, filled in from reference TRBV9 and TRBJ2-6, reads DSGVTQTPKHLITATGQRVTLRCSPRSGDLSVYWYQQSLDQGLQFLIQYYNGEERAKGNILERFSAQQFPDLHSELNLSSLELGDSALYFCASSAIHTLDRVSSGANVLTFGAGSRLTVL.

The chain links TRBV7-2 to TRBJ2-2, with D unresolved. Trimming pared 4 bases from V and 8 bases from J, leaving 11 bases between. The CDR3 spans 13 residues. Germline V gene sequence: CDR1 SGHTA, CDR2 FQGNSA. The CDR3 loop reads CASSYLQRGELFF. The CDR3 DNA reads TGTGCCAGCAGCTACCTCCAAAGGGGGGAGCTGTTTTTT.

The chain uses TRBV19 and TRBJ1-5; D is ambiguous. The length of the CDR3 is 14 residues. The germline V and J ends were trimmed by 2 bases and 3 bases, with 8 bases remaining between them. Germline CDR1 LNHDA, CDR2 SQIVND (reference sequence). CDR3 loop: CASSISEFNQPQHF. CDR3 coding DNA: TGTGCCAGTAGTATAAGCGAATTCAATCAGCCCCAGCATTTT.